A single sample gave rise to the 19 T cell receptor beta chains below, sequenced in a study of CD8 T cells in ankylosing spondylitis. One entry per CDR3 protein, called by TCRdb with MiXCR from the 5' RACE reads. The sample lists roughly 280,000 distinct CDR3 sequences; 20% were seen once. Sequenced: blood, either unsorted or a sorted T cell fraction (not recorded which). These receptor sequences come from a male donor with ankylosing spondylitis or in good health (not recorded which).

The rearrangement links TRBV29-1 to TRBJ1-1; 7 positions match TRBD1. The CDR3 consists of 12 residues. Trimming cost V 7 bases and J 0 bases; bases outside gene matches: 2. CDR1 and CDR2 (germline): SQVTM, ANQGSEA. The CDR3 nucleotides are TGCAGCGATGACAGGGTGAACACTGAAGCTTTCTTT. It translates to CSDDRVNTEAFF.

This clonotype was detected only a few times. This rearrangement joins TRBV12-3 or TRBV12-4 to TRBJ2-3; possible D gene TRBD2, 5 bases. The CDR3 spans 16 residues. The V end was cut by 2 bases, the J end by 5 bases, with 17 bases between. The CDR3 reads CASSLLGGPQIDTQYF. The CDR3 DNA is TGTGCCAGCAGTTTATTAGGCGGGCCACAGATAGATACGCAGTATTTT.

This clonotype was detected a few times. The chain uses TRBV7-8 and TRBJ2-4; TRBD2 aligns across 10 bases. The ends lost 1 base at V and 3 bases at J; junction bases unmatched: 9. Germline CDR1 is SGHVS and CDR2 is FQNEAQ. This CDR3 is built from 18 residues. The CDR3: CASSLVRKAGGVKNIQYF. Written as DNA, the CDR3 is TGTGCCAGCAGCTTAGTCAGGAAAGCGGGAGGGGTCAAAAACATTCAGTACTTC.

In its sample, this clonotype was seen many times. This rearrangement joins TRBV4-2 to TRBJ1-1; 7 bases line up with TRBD1. Trimming took 0 bases from V and 11 from J; bases not matched to a gene: 6. This CDR3 spans 13 amino acids. The V gene's germline CDR1 is LGHNA and CDR2 YNFKEQ. CDR3 region: CASSQDGGQKAFF. In nucleotides, the CDR3 is TGTGCCAGCAGCCAAGATGGGGGACAGAAGGCTTTCTTT.

This chain uses TRBV12-3 or TRBV12-4 with TRBJ2-3, with 7 positions matching TRBD2. The ends lost 0 bases at V and 2 bases at J; junction bases unmatched: 2. The CDR3 loop spans 15 amino acids. CDR3 in amino acids: CASSLAGGNTDTQYF. The CDR3 nucleotides read TGTGCCAGCAGTTTAGCGGGGGGGAACACAGATACGCAGTATTTT.

This clonotype was picked up a small number of times. The chain is built from TRBV11-2 and TRBJ2-5; tentatively, D is TRBD2 (7 bases). The germline V gene has CDR1 SGHAT and CDR2 FQNNGV. The CDR3 sequence is 13 residues long. V was pared by 8 bases and J by 4 bases, with 14 bases between. The CDR3 nucleotides are TGTGCCAGCTCAATGGGGGGGCTAGAGACCCAGTACTTC. This sequence encodes CASSMGGLETQYF.

This clonotype was detected a few times. The V and J genes are TRBV27 and TRBJ2-5; no firm D call. The V gene's germline CDR1 is MNHEY and CDR2 SMNVEV (reference sequence). V lost 5 bases, J lost 1 base, and 11 bases lay in between. The CDR3 length is 14 residues. The CDR3 DNA reads TGTGCCAGCAGTCCGTGGACCTTCCAAGAGACCCAGTACTTC. Translating gives CASSPWTFQETQYF.

The V call is TRBV12-3 or TRBV12-4, the J call TRBJ2-7; 15 bases match TRBD2. Trimming cost V 5 bases and J 6 bases; bases outside gene matches: 2. The CDR3 is 14 amino acids. The DNA of the CDR3 is TGTGCCAGCAGTAGGGGACTAGCGGGAGGCGAGCAGTACGTC. Its protein is CASSRGLAGGEQYV.

This clonotype has more than one count but fewer than ten. The chain is built from TRBV15 and TRBJ2-1; D remains unclear. Per the germline V gene, CDR1 is LNHNV and CDR2 is YYDKDF (reference sequence). The CDR3 length is 12 residues. Trimming left V 0 bases short and J 7 bases short, with 4 bases between. The CDR3 loop reads CATSRDWNEQFF. CDR3 DNA sequence: TGTGCCACCAGCAGAGATTGGAATGAGCAGTTCTTC. The entire variable domain, with the rest obtained from reference TRBV15 and TRBJ2-1, is as follows: DAMVIQNPRYQVTQFGKPVTLSCSQTLNHNVMYWYQQKSSQAPKLLFHYYDKDFNNEADTPDNFQSRRPNTSFCFLDIRSPGLGDTAMYLCATSRDWNEQFFGPGTRLTVL.

V gene TRBV15 combines with J gene TRBJ2-2; the D is unclear. This CDR3 is 12 amino acids long. Trimming cost V 8 bases and J 7 bases, with 11 bases left between them. In germline, CDR1 is LNHNV, CDR2 YYDKDF (reference sequence). The CDR3 bases are TGTGCCACCCGGAGACAAGGCGGGGAGCTGTTTTTT. It translates to CATRRQGGELFF. Full variable domain (rest looked up from reference TRBV15 and TRBJ2-2): DAMVIQNPRYQVTQFGKPVTLSCSQTLNHNVMYWYQQKSSQAPKLLFHYYDKDFNNEADTPDNFQSRRPNTSFCFLDIRSPGLGDTAMYLCATRRQGGELFFGEGSRLTVL.

This clonotype was detected a few times. This chain uses TRBV7-8 with TRBJ1-1; tentative D call: TRBD1 (6 bases). CDR1 is SGHVS, CDR2 FQNEAQ, per germline. This CDR3 region has 15 residues. Trimming cost V 5 bases and J 2 bases, with 15 bases left between them. CDR3 nucleotide sequence: TGTGCCAGCAGCCCGGGGGGCGGTGATAACACTGAAGCTTTCTTT. This translates into CASSPGGGDNTEAFF.

CDR3 sequence (DNA): TGTGCCAGCAGCTTAACGGGGAGCTCCTACGAGCAGTACGTC. It yields the protein CASSLTGSSYEQYV. V gene TRBV7-6 combines with J gene TRBJ2-7; tentatively, D is TRBD2 (5 bases). The CDR3 has 14 amino acids. Trimming took 2 bases from V and 0 from J, leaving 8 bases between them. CDR1 is SGHVS, CDR2 FNYEAQ, per germline.

This clonotype has ten or more counts. The gene calls are TRBV29-1 and TRBJ2-1; 7 bases map to TRBD1. The CDR3 contains 16 residues. Germline values: CDR1 SQVTM, CDR2 ANQGSEA. With V trimmed by 2 bases and J by 5 bases, 12 bases remained unmatched. The chain's CDR3 is CSVETDDRVVNNEQFF. The CDR3 nucleotides are TGCAGCGTTGAAACGGATGACAGGGTAGTGAACAATGAGCAGTTCTTC.

This clonotype was observed many times. Mismatch with germline at one junction end may stem from a read error. V and J are TRBV3-1 and TRBJ1-3; maybe TRBD1 (6 bases). CDR1 and CDR2 (germline): LGHDT, YNNKEL (reference sequence). The CDR3 has 15 residues. The CDR3 bases are TGTGCCAGCAGCCTCGGGACACACTCTGGAAACACCATGTATTTT. Translation: CASSLGTHSGNTMYF.

The rearrangement links TRBV6-1 to TRBJ2-6; D not resolved. Per germline, CDR1 MNHNS and CDR2 SASEGT. The germline V and J ends were trimmed by 8 bases and 0 bases, with 5 bases remaining between them. The CDR3 has 13 amino acids. Here the CDR3 DNA reads TGTGCCAGCGGGGTCTCTGGGGCCAACGTCCTGACTTTC. Translation: CASGVSGANVLTF.

The chain has TRBV28 and TRBJ2-2, with D possibly TRBD2 on 5 matching bases. Germline V CDR1 and CDR2: MDHEN, SYDVKM. This CDR3 contains 13 residues. V lost 7 bases to trimming and J lost 5 bases, with 11 bases between them. The CDR3 spells CASTGLPTGELFF. The CDR3 region has the DNA TGTGCCAGCACCGGACTTCCTACCGGGGAGCTGTTTTTT.

The V call is TRBV10-3, the J call TRBJ1-4; a weak D match, TRBD1 (5 bases). The CDR3 is 17 amino acids. V was shortened by 0 bases and J by 4 bases, with 15 bases between the two germline ends. Germline CDR1 and CDR2: ENHRY and SYGVKD. Here the CDR3 reads CAISESLQWDFNEKLFF. For the CDR3, the DNA is TGTGCCATCAGTGAGTCCCTACAGTGGGACTTTAATGAAAAACTGTTTTTT.

The rearrangement links TRBV20-1 to TRBJ2-3; no clear D. V lost 3 bases to trimming and J lost 2 bases, with 6 bases between them. This CDR3 is built from 12 residues. Germline V gene data show CDR1 as DFQATT and CDR2 as SNEGSKA (reference sequence). The CDR3 DNA follows: TGCAGTGCTAGTCCTCACACAGATACGCAGTATTTT. Translated: CSASPHTDTQYF.

CDR3 region: CSALGTDNEQFF. The CDR3 DNA sequence: TGCAGTGCGCTTGGGACAGACAATGAGCAGTTCTTC. The chain joins TRBV20-1 to TRBJ2-1, with 7 bases aligning to TRBD1. Germline V gene data show CDR1 as DFQATT and CDR2 as SNEGSKA (reference sequence). The junction had 4 bases not matched to a gene; V was cut back by 6 bases and J by 5 bases. The CDR3 length is 12 residues.